The 25 T cell receptor beta chains listed next were all sequenced from one sample in a study of shared clonotypes between healthy human individuals. In the naive CD8 group, cells lacked CD45RO and were positively selected for CCR7, so terminally differentiated effector memory CD45RA+ cells were left out. The data were produced by immunoSEQ multiplex PCR, yet TCRdb's version contains in-frame clones alone and is incomplete. The top ten hold about 1.5% of the sample, which has millions of clones, more than 85% seen once. The sequencing input was naive CD8+ T cells from PBMCs. The receptor source for this set is a man aged 18 to 35 in good health. Some clones in this sample may be carry-over from other donors' samples.

As DNA, the CDR3 is TGTGCCATCTCGACGGGCGAGGGGGGCTACGAGCAGTACTTC. This sequence encodes CAISTGEGGYEQYF. The chain couples TRBV6-5 to TRBJ2-7; D tentatively fits TRBD1 or TRBD2 (6 bases each). The germline V and J ends were trimmed by 10 bases and 3 bases, with 19 bases remaining between them. The CDR3 sequence is 14 residues long. Germline CDR1 is MNHEY and CDR2 is SVGAGI.

The J gene is TRBJ2-1, the V gene TRBV7-2; a weak D match, TRBD2 (5 bases). CDR3 length equals 15 residues. With 4 bases removed from V and 6 bases from J, the gap between germline ends came to 16 bases. Germline lookup yields CDR1 SGHTA and CDR2 FQGNSA. DNA of the CDR3: TGTGCCAGCAGCTCGGGATTTAGCATGCGCAATGAGCAGTTCTTC. Protein sequence: CASSSGFSMRNEQFF.

The CDR3 sequence: CASSQDNRGTSSYEQYF. The CDR3 region has the DNA TGCGCCAGCAGCCAAGATAATCGCGGGACGAGCTCCTACGAGCAGTACTTC. The V gene is TRBV4-3, the J gene TRBJ2-7; TRBD2 is a possible D gene (6 bases). V was pared by 0 bases and J by 0 bases, with 15 bases between. CDR1 and CDR2 (germline): LGHNA, YSLEER. The CDR3 runs 17 residues.

This chain links TRBV19 with TRBJ2-2, with no clear D. Germline loops: CDR1 LNHDA, CDR2 SQIVND (reference sequence). The CDR3 is 14 amino acids. The V end lost 3 bases, the J end lost 0 bases, and 5 bases lay between the germline ends. The chain's CDR3 is CASSILANTGELFF. CDR3 nucleotide sequence: TGTGCCAGTAGTATCCTAGCGAACACCGGGGAGCTGTTTTTT.

Comment on this clone: Other DNA variants within this sample encode the same CDR3. The CDR3 DNA is TGTGCCAGCAGCTCTCTTGCGGGAGGGTACAATGAGCAGTTCTTC. Its translation is CASSSLAGGYNEQFF. The gene calls are TRBV7-8 and TRBJ2-1; 9 nucleotides align to TRBD2. The CDR3 contains 15 residues. CDR1 SGHVS and CDR2 FQNEAQ come from the germline V gene. J was trimmed by 4 bases and V by 4 bases; bases with no gene match: 5.

The rearrangement uses TRBV7-3 and TRBJ2-1; 8 nucleotides align to TRBD2. Germline values: CDR1 SGHTA, CDR2 FQGTGA. J lost 8 bases, V lost 5 bases, and 14 bases had no gene match. The CDR3 spans 16 residues. This chain's CDR3 is CASSEGGTRFRDEQFF. The CDR3 coding sequence is TGTGCCAGCAGCGAGGGGGGGACTAGGTTCCGCGATGAGCAGTTCTTC.

V and J are TRBV4-1 and TRBJ2-7; 7 nucleotides match TRBD2. J lost 7 bases, V lost 4 bases, and 13 bases had no gene match. The germline CDR1 and CDR2 sequences are MGHRA and YSYEKL. The CDR3 spans 15 residues. CDR3 region: CASSLWTRPPGEQYF. CDR3 DNA sequence: TGCGCCAGCAGCCTATGGACTAGGCCTCCCGGAGAGCAGTACTTC.

The CDR3 sequence is CASSPPLWTGVPYEQYF. As DNA, the CDR3 is TGTGCCAGCAGCCCACCTTTATGGACAGGGGTACCCTACGAGCAGTACTTC. The chain uses TRBV5-5 and TRBJ2-7, with TRBD1 matching over 9 bases. The germline CDR1 and CDR2 sequences are SGHKS and YYEKEE (reference sequence). This CDR3 spans 17 amino acids. V gave up 4 bases and J gave up 2 bases; unmatched junction bases: 13. The whole variable domain, remainder taken from reference TRBV5-5 and TRBJ2-7, is DAGVTQSPTHLIKTRGQQVTLRCSPISGHKSVSWYQQVLGQGPQFIFQYYEKEERGRGNFPDRFSARQFPNYSSELNVNALLLGDSALYLCASSPPLWTGVPYEQYFGPGTRLTVT.

This chain links TRBV4-2 with TRBJ1-1; the D gene is possibly TRBD1 (6 bases). CDR1 is LGHNA and CDR2 is YNFKEQ in the germline V gene. The V gene lost 4 bases and the J gene lost 3 bases, with 9 bases spanning the gap. This CDR3 comprises 13 residues. The CDR3 DNA reads TGTGCCAGCAGCCTGAGGGGGGACACTGAAGCTTTCTTT. Translating it yields CASSLRGDTEAFF.

The gene calls are TRBV9 and TRBJ1-5; 9 positions agree with TRBD1. This CDR3 region has 14 residues. The junction had 4 bases not matched to a gene; V was cut back by 3 bases and J by 6 bases. Germline assignment: CDR1 SGDLS and CDR2 YYNGEE. CDR3 bases: TGTGCCAGCAGCGGGGGGGACAGGGTTCAGCCCCAGCATTTT. Translation gives CASSGGDRVQPQHF. Together with reference TRBV9 and TRBJ1-5, the CDR3 gives the full variable domain: DSGVTQTPKHLITATGQRVTLRCSPRSGDLSVYWYQQSLDQGLQFLIQYYNGEERAKGNILERFSAQQFPDLHSELNLSSLELGDSALYFCASSGGDRVQPQHFGDGTRLSIL.

The table lists this clone with a count of one. The chain carries TRBV4-1 and TRBJ2-7, with D hard to call. Trimming cost V 3 bases and J 3 bases, with 15 bases left between them. CDR3 length: 15 amino acids. Germline lookup yields CDR1 MGHRA and CDR2 YSYEKL. CDR3 bases: TGCGCCAGCAGCCAGGAGCGTTCTCCCCTCTACGAGCAGTACTTC. Protein sequence: CASSQERSPLYEQYF.

About this clone itself: Mismatch with germline at one junction end may stem from a read error. The V call is TRBV4-1, the J call TRBJ1-1; possible D gene TRBD1, 6 bases. The length of the CDR3 is 13 residues. Germline CDR1 and CDR2: MGHRA and YSYEKL. CDR3 nucleotides: TGCGCCAGCAGTCAAGGGGGGGGTGCTGAAGCTTTCTTT. Protein product: CASSQGGGAEAFF.

The CDR3 DNA follows: TGTGCCAGCAGCCAAGAACCAAGACTAGCGGGTGCTTGGTCGGTAGAGACCCAGTACTTC. Its protein is CASSQEPRLAGAWSVETQYF. V is TRBV4-2 and J is TRBJ2-5, with TRBD2 matching over 10 bases. Germline trimming cut 0 bases from V and 4 bases from J; bases unmatched to any gene: 17. The V gene's germline CDR1 is LGHNA and CDR2 YNFKEQ. CDR3 length: 20 residues.

This chain joins TRBV5-6 and TRBJ2-1; 8 nucleotides line up with TRBD2. Losses at the gene ends were 3 bases for V and 4 bases for J; bases not matched to a gene: 6. The CDR3 length is 15 residues. From germline, CDR1 is SGHDT and CDR2 YYEEEE. The CDR3 DNA is TGTGCCAGCAGCTCAGCGGGAGATTTGTACAATGAGCAGTTCTTC. This gives the protein CASSSAGDLYNEQFF.

The chain carries TRBV9 and TRBJ2-5, with a tentative D call TRBD2 (5 bases). CDR1 is SGDLS, CDR2 YYNGEE, per germline. The V end was cut by 3 bases, the J end by 1 base, with 16 bases between. The CDR3 is 16 residues long. The DNA for the CDR3 is TGTGCCAGCAGCGCCAAAAGTGTGGCGGGCCAAGAGACCCAGTACTTC. Translated, it gives CASSAKSVAGQETQYF.

As concerns this clone: This same CDR3 is encoded by further DNA sequences in the sample. The chain joins TRBV28 to TRBJ1-5; no firm D call. The V and J ends lost 4 bases and 0 bases respectively, with 4 bases between them. Germline-derived CDR1 and CDR2 are MDHEN and SYDVKM. The CDR3 loop spans 13 amino acids. Here the CDR3 reads CASSSVSNQPQHF. The CDR3, as DNA: TGTGCCAGCAGTTCTGTTAGCAATCAGCCCCAGCATTTT.

The chain couples TRBV15 to TRBJ1-2, with D uncertain. V lost 0 bases and J lost 8, with 13 bases in between. The CDR3 has 14 residues. CDR1 LNHNV and CDR2 YYDKDF come from the germline V gene (reference sequence). Here the CDR3 DNA reads TGTGCCACCAGCAGAGATATGGGCCAATTGGGCTACACCTTC. Amino acid sequence: CATSRDMGQLGYTF.

The chain carries TRBV15 and TRBJ1-5; TRBD1 matches at 11 bases. With V trimmed by 3 bases and J by 0 bases, 4 bases remained unmatched. CDR1 and CDR2 from the germline V gene are LNHNV and YYDKDF (reference sequence). This CDR3 comprises 17 residues. CDR3 sequence (DNA): TGTGCCACCAGCAGGGACAGGGGGCCATATAGCAATCAGCCCCAGCATTTT. Encoded protein: CATSRDRGPYSNQPQHF. Complete variable domain (other parts from reference TRBV15 and TRBJ1-5): DAMVIQNPRYQVTQFGKPVTLSCSQTLNHNVMYWYQQKSSQAPKLLFHYYDKDFNNEADTPDNFQSRRPNTSFCFLDIRSPGLGDTAMYLCATSRDRGPYSNQPQHFGDGTRLSIL.

This rearrangement joins TRBV16 to TRBJ1-1; D may be TRBD1 (5 bases). Looked up from germline, CDR1 is KGHSY and CDR2 is FQNENV. The CDR3 runs 15 residues. Trimming took 3 bases from V and 4 from J, leaving 15 bases between them. The DNA for the CDR3 is TGTGCCAGCAGCCACAGTGAGGCGAGGGGCACTGAAGCTTTCTTT. This encodes CASSHSEARGTEAFF.

This rearrangement joins TRBV13 to TRBJ2-7; TRBD2 matches 7 bases. Unmatched junction bases numbered 9, after V lost 5 bases and J lost 2 bases. Germline loops: CDR1 PRHDT, CDR2 FYEKMQ (reference sequence). This CDR3 spans 15 amino acids. The CDR3 sequence is CASSSGVWGPYEQYF. In DNA form, the CDR3 reads TGTGCCAGCAGCAGCGGGGTATGGGGTCCCTACGAGCAGTACTTC.

A word on this clone: Within the sample, other DNA sequences also encode this same CDR3. The chain joins TRBV7-2 to TRBJ2-7; 7 bases map to TRBD2. Looked up from germline, CDR1 is SGHTA and CDR2 is FQGNSA. The CDR3 covers 15 residues. V was clipped by 5 bases and J by 0 bases; unmatched bases: 7. CDR3: CASSPRGGSSYEQYF. CDR3 bases: TGTGCCAGCAGCCCTAGGGGCGGGAGCTCCTACGAGCAGTACTTC.

This chain joins TRBV5-8 and TRBJ2-3, with a tentative D call TRBD2 (6 bases). The CDR3 has 15 amino acids. The V gene's germline CDR1 is SGHTS and CDR2 YDEGEE. Trimming took 5 bases from V and 2 from J, leaving 15 bases between them. The CDR3 coding sequence is TGTGCCAGCAGACCCGGGGCGGGACTCACAGATACGCAGTATTTT. Translation gives CASRPGAGLTDTQYF.

This chain joins TRBV28 and TRBJ2-3, with 13 positions matching TRBD2. The CDR3 extends over 19 amino acids. With V trimmed by 6 bases and J by 0 bases, 12 bases remained unmatched. Germline CDR1 and CDR2: MDHEN and SYDVKM. This CDR3 reads CASSSQFTLAGGSTDTQYF. CDR3 in DNA: TGTGCCAGCAGCTCGCAATTCACACTAGCGGGAGGGAGCACAGATACGCAGTATTTT. The variable domain in full, with the rest retrieved from reference TRBV28 and TRBJ2-3, is DVKVTQSSRYLVKRTGEKVFLECVQDMDHENMFWYRQDPGLGLRLIYFSYDVKMKEKGDIPEGYSVSREKKERFSLILESASTNQTSMYLCASSSQFTLAGGSTDTQYFGPGTRLTVL.

The J gene is TRBJ2-7, the V gene TRBV5-1; TRBD2 agrees at 16 bases. The V and J ends lost 4 bases and 5 bases, in that order; junction bases with no gene match: 6. This CDR3 spans 16 amino acids. The germline V gene has CDR1 SGHRS and CDR2 YFSETQ. CDR3 protein: CASSGGLAGGSNEQYF. The CDR3 coding sequence is TGCGCCAGCAGCGGGGGACTAGCGGGAGGGAGCAACGAGCAGTACTTC.

The rearrangement uses TRBV19 and TRBJ2-1, with 14 bases identical to TRBD2. J was trimmed by 9 bases and V by 9 bases; bases with no gene match: 10. The CDR3 is made up of 15 amino acids. The germline CDR1 and CDR2 sequences are LNHDA and SQIVND (reference sequence). The CDR3 protein is CASLGTSGSSSEQFF. The CDR3 DNA follows: TGTGCCAGCCTTGGGACTAGCGGGAGTAGTAGTGAGCAGTTCTTC.